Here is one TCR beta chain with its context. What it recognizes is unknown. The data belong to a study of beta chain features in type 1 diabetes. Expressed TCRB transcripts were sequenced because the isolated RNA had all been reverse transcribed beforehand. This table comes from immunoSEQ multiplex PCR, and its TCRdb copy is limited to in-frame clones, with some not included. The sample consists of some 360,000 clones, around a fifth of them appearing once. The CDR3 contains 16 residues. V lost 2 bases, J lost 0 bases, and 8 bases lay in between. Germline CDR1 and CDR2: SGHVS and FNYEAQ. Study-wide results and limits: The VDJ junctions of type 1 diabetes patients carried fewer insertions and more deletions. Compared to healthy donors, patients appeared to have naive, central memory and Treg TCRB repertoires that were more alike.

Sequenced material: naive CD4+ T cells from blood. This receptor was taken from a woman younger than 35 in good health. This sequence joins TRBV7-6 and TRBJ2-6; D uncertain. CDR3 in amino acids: CASSLHSNSGANVLTF. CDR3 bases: TGTGCCAGCAGCTTACACAGTAACTCTGGGGCCAACGTCCTGACTTTC. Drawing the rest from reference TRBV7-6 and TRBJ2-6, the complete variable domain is GAGVSQSPRYKVTKRGQDVALRCDPISGHVSLYWYRQALGQGPEFLTYFNYEAQQDKSGLPNDRFSAERPEGSISTLTIQRTEQRDSAMYRCASSLHSNSGANVLTFGAGSRLTVL.